This record concerns one TCR beta chain sequence. The antigen is unknown. The sample belongs to a study of cytomegalovirus exposure and HLA in healthy donors. The wider study: Of all 400 or so donors who were genotyped, roughly 81% belonged to the Caucasian-associated ancestry cluster. The study's findings and limits: In a later analysis, across HLA loci, associated TCR counts were highest for DRB1, lowest for HLA-C. Cytomegalovirus association was assigned to more than 150 TCR beta chains.

Amplification used 60 Vbeta primers and 13 Jbeta primers. The authors' processing: Roughly 81 million unique TCR beta chains, some 9.9 million shared, were counted in a later analysis. TCRdb's table, derived via immunoSEQ multiplex PCR, lists solely in-frame clones and lacks some. That table gives V, J and clone size, and the DNA gave D and trimming. The sample lists 100,000 to 150,000 clones, about 76% occurring once. In germline, CDR1 is SGHDT, CDR2 YYEEEE. CDR3 length: 16 residues. V lost 4 bases, J lost 4 bases, and 17 bases lay in between. The receptor's source is a woman aged 35 to 49 in good health and CMV-seronegative. Sequencing input: PBMCs. The chain uses TRBV5-6 and TRBJ1-4; D is perhaps TRBD1 (5 bases). The CDR3 protein is CASSQGQIRLNEKLFF. CDR3 DNA: TGTGCCAGCAGCCAGGGTCAGATAAGACTTAATGAAAAACTGTTTTTT. Full variable domain (rest looked up from reference TRBV5-6 and TRBJ1-4): DAGVTQSPTHLIKTRGQQVTLRCSPKSGHDTVSWYQQALGQGPQFIFQYYEEEERQRGNFPDRFSGHQFPNYSSELNVNALLLGDSALYLCASSQGQIRLNEKLFFGSGTQLSVL.